This T cell receptor beta chain was profiled in a study of T cells after yellow fever vaccination (dated by TCRdb to about 2019). Study-wide context: The SMART-Seq v4 Ultra Low Input RNA kit was used to prepare libraries from fractions with low cell numbers. To follow T-cell clones before and after primary and booster YFV17D yellow fever vaccination, bulk TCR alpha and beta repertoires were sequenced over time. Two healthy male donors, one aged 18 to 30 and one aged 30 to 39 years, were included in the cohort. Bulk PBMC replicates and cell subsets were isolated from blood drawn at multiple timepoints before and after both primary and secondary immunization. What the research found in general, with its limitations: Most clones expanded after primary vaccination (96% of CD4 and roughly 90% of CD8) were re-detected after the booster, suggesting that broad memory maintenance occurred. The secondary T-cell response was weaker than the primary response but faster, peaking on day 5 instead of day 15. A small share of clonotypes occurred in both CD4 and CD8 compartments, likely arising from convergent recombination. The study included only a couple of donors, which limits how far the findings can be generalized. Computational filtering was required because FACS-sorted repertoires could contain abundant contaminating clonotypes from the bulk population.

This clonotype appeared a few times. Its antigen remains undetermined. Per-base qualities were not stored, and no clone one base away is much larger. V loses 0 bases of germline sequence and J loses 2 bases, and the interval between the two ends is 14 bases. In the germline V gene (reference sequence), CDR1 corresponds to GTSNPN and CDR2 to SVGIG. Including the terminal cysteine and phenylalanine, the CDR3 comprises 15 residues. The sequence is cut down to CDR3 DNA, 45 bases in frame from base 1. For sequencing, an Illumina NovaSeq 6000 was employed. TCR cDNA was synthesized by 5'RACE template switching, through which a universal primer site and unique molecular identifiers were introduced. cDNA synthesis was primed from both the TCR alpha and TCR beta constant segments. Library amplification used two PCR steps, and the second PCR step added sample barcodes and sequencing adapters. Sequencing of libraries was done on Illumina HiSeq 2500 (2x100 bp) or NovaSeq (2x150 bp). Per the source publication's procedure: MIGEC handled demultiplexing of reads and collapsing into UMI consensus sequences, while MiXCR performed V(D)J alignment. Vaccine-responding clonotypes were identified with edgeR using replicate PBMC samples, with FDR below 0.01 and a log2 fold change above 5 up to day 15 being required. Bulk clonotypes were assigned CD4 or CD8 identity according to which sequenced CD4 or CD8 repertoire held them at higher abundance. The raw public data were reprocessed by TCRdb itself: fastp quality trimming at Q25, MiXCR clonotype calling, in-frame beta chains only. Each record represents a unique CDR3 protein, reported with the most common genes and DNA among its rows. Here the V and J calls rest on TCRdb's processing, not on the authors' analysis. This sample gives about 300,000 distinct CDR3 sequences in total; 8.7% of them show up just once. Clones ranked in the top ten supply about 3.5% of the sample.

The intended sense of this specimen's treatment or condition label: live attenuated yellow fever vaccine strain. PBMCs were isolated from peripheral blood using a standard Ficoll-Paque protocol. Dynabeads CD4 and CD8 positive selection kits were used to isolate CD4 and CD8 T-cell fractions. TriZol was used to extract RNA from bulk PBMCs, from CD4 and CD8 fractions, and from dextramer-positive and dextramer-negative fractions. The starting material was CD4+ T cells sorted from PBMCs, obtained 5 days after the yellow fever booster vaccination. This TCR was sampled from a man between 18 and 35 years old who received the YFV17D yellow fever vaccine. The chain is encoded by TRBV30 joined to TRBJ2-7, with TRBD2 perhaps the D gene, on 6 matching bases. The nucleotide sequence reads as follows: TGTGCCTGGAGTGTACTCGGCGGGAACACCTACGAGCAGTACTTC. Translation gives CAWSVLGGNTYEQYF.